Below are 8 T cell receptor beta chains sequenced from a single sample in a study of T cells in Graves' hyperthyroidism and ophthalmopathy. From RNA transcripts, TCR beta CDR3 regions were amplified. The TCR CDR3 was amplified in a first-round RT-PCR using the HTBI primer set. From the multiplex PCR reads, TCRdb called clonotypes with MiXCR, one entry per CDR3 protein. The data contain approximately 430,000 distinct CDR3 sequences, 15% to 17% of them singletons. The sample was blood. All receptors derive from a woman aged 18-29 years with Graves' hyperthyroidism.

This clonotype was counted many times. The chain carries TRBV27 and TRBJ2-1; 8 bases map to TRBD2. This CDR3 region has 15 residues. Germline V gene lookup returns CDR1 MNHEY and CDR2 SMNVEV (reference sequence). With 2 bases clipped from V and 6 bases from J, the junction kept 6 bases outside the gene matches. The CDR3 loop reads CASSLNLAGLNEQFF. The CDR3 DNA reads as TGTGCCAGCAGTTTAAACCTAGCGGGTCTCAATGAGCAGTTCTTC.

This clonotype occurred many times. CDR3 nucleotides: TGTGCCAGCAAAAGCGGCTTTAGCACAGATACGCAGTATTTT. Protein product: CASKSGFSTDTQYF. The rearrangement joins TRBV28 to TRBJ2-3; tentative D call: TRBD2 (5 bases). Germline-derived CDR1 and CDR2 are MDHEN and SYDVKM. The CDR3 spans 14 residues. Trimming took 7 bases from V and 0 from J, leaving 11 bases between them. Full variable domain (rest looked up from reference TRBV28 and TRBJ2-3): DVKVTQSSRYLVKRTGEKVFLECVQDMDHENMFWYRQDPGLGLRLIYFSYDVKMKEKGDIPEGYSVSREKKERFSLILESASTNQTSMYLCASKSGFSTDTQYFGPGTRLTVL.

This clonotype was seen many times. The chain employs TRBV27 and TRBJ2-3; 7 nucleotides agree with TRBD2. The CDR3 is 14 residues long. V shed 7 bases and J 6 bases; nucleotides not matched to a gene: 10. Germline CDR1 and CDR2: MNHEY and SMNVEV (reference sequence). CDR3 amino acids: CASTRDYTRDTQYF. In DNA, the CDR3 is TGTGCCAGCACCCGGGACTACACTAGGGATACGCAGTATTTT.

This clonotype showed up many times. V and J are TRBV27 and TRBJ1-1, with TRBD1 matching over 7 bases. Unmatched junction bases numbered 11, after V lost 5 bases and J lost 2 bases. The CDR3 is 16 residues long. Germline loops: CDR1 MNHEY, CDR2 SMNVEV (reference sequence). The CDR3 reads CASSPDAHRGNTEAFF. Written as DNA, the CDR3 is TGTGCCAGCAGTCCGGACGCCCACAGGGGTAACACTGAAGCTTTCTTT.

This sequence joins TRBV2 and TRBJ2-7; 7 bases agree with TRBD1. This CDR3 is built from 13 residues. Losses at the gene ends were 2 bases for V and 6 bases for J; bases not matched to a gene: 4. Germline CDR1 reads SNHLY; CDR2 reads FYNNEI. This CDR3 reads CASSEMTGFEQYF. CDR3 DNA sequence: TGTGCCAGCAGTGAAATGACAGGGTTCGAGCAGTACTTC. Full variable domain (rest looked up from reference TRBV2 and TRBJ2-7): EPEVTQTPSHQVTQMGQEVILRCVPISNHLYFYWYRQILGQKVEFLVSFYNNEISEKSEIFDDQFSVERPDGSNFTLKIRSTKLEDSAMYFCASSEMTGFEQYFGPGTRLTVT.

J is TRBJ2-7 and V is TRBV6-1; 9 nucleotides agree with TRBD1. J gave up 3 bases and V 5 bases, and 8 bases lay outside the gene matches. CDR1 MNHNS and CDR2 SASEGT come from the germline V gene. The CDR3 has 15 residues. The CDR3 protein is CASSLQGAINYEQYF. CDR3 bases: TGTGCCAGCAGTTTACAGGGGGCGATTAACTACGAGCAGTACTTC.

This chain uses TRBV7-8 with TRBJ1-3; D unresolved. V was pared by 3 bases and J by 4 bases, with 10 bases between. Germline assignment: CDR1 SGHVS and CDR2 FQNEAQ. The length of the CDR3 is 14 residues. The CDR3 coding sequence is TGTGCCAGCAGCTTTTCGGCAACAGGAAACACCATATATTTT. Protein sequence: CASSFSATGNTIYF.

This clonotype was observed many times. CDR3 sequence: CASSLGKSNYGYTF. The CDR3 region has the DNA TGTGCCAGCAGTTTGGGGAAATCTAACTATGGCTACACCTTC. The chain links TRBV28 to TRBJ1-2; D is unclear. The CDR3 is 14 residues long. Trimming stripped 3 bases from V and 0 bases from J, with 8 bases between. Germline CDR1 reads MDHEN; CDR2 reads SYDVKM.